These T cell receptor beta chains were read from a single sample in a study of cytomegalovirus exposure and HLA in healthy donors. Sequenced by immunoSEQ multiplex PCR; TCRdb stores in-frame clones only, minus some. The sample lists roughly 97,000 clones, over 9.5% occurring once. Sequenced input: PBMCs. These receptor sequences come from a middle-aged man in good health and CMV-seropositive. Both conserved end residues are part of each CDR3. A D gene is named only where the DNA matches it firmly. Size values are once, few and many counts, or a class for expanded clones, and some rows have none.

TRBJ2-6,-,-,TRBV7-2,TGTGCCAGCAGCTTAATCATTAGCCCCAACGTCCTGACTTTC,CASSLIISPNVLTF
TRBJ2-5,-,few,TRBV7-6,TGTGCCAGCAGCTTACCCCTCCAAGAGACCCAGTACTTC,CASSLPLQETQYF
TRBJ2-2,-,-,TRBV13,TGTGCCAGCAGCCTGAACACCGGGGAGCTGTTTTTT,CASSLNTGELFF
TRBJ2-5,TRBD1,-,TRBV29-1,TGCAGCGTTTTCAGGGGGCAGGAGACCCAGTACTTC,CSVFRGQETQYF
TRBJ2-2,-,-,TRBV9,TGTGCCAGCAGCGCCCGACAAACGAACACCGGGGAGCTGTTTTTT,CASSARQTNTGELFF
TRBJ1-4,-,-,TRBV6-5,TGTGCCAGCAGTTACGGGCAGACTAAAAATGAAAAACTGTTTTTT,CASSYGQTKNEKLFF
TRBJ1-5,-,few,TRBV11-3,TGTGCCAGCACCCTCCCCAGGAGGCGTAGCAATCAGCCCCAGCATTTT,CASTLPRRRSNQPQHF
TRBJ1-1,-,-,TRBV5-1,TGCGCCAGCAGCACCCGACACCCGAACACTGAAGCTTTCTTT,CASSTRHPNTEAFF
TRBJ2-1,TRBD2,-,TRBV13,TGTGCCAGCAGCGGTGGACTAGCAACGGACAATGAGCAGTTCTTC,CASSGGLATDNEQFF
TRBJ2-1,TRBD2,-,TRBV7-9,TGTGCCAGAGAGCGAGGGACTAGCGGGAGGATAGGGTTAGGTGAGCAGTTCTTC,CARERGTSGRIGLGEQFF
TRBJ2-1,-,few,TRBV6-5,TGTGCCAGCAGCAGATTGGGCTTCTCCAATGAGCAGTTCTTC,CASSRLGFSNEQFF
TRBJ1-4,TRBD1,-,TRBV6-6,TGTGCCAGCAGCCAAACAGGGGGCAATAAACTGTTTTTT,CASSQTGGNKLFF
TRBJ2-5,TRBD2,-,TRBV7-8,TGTGCCAGCAGCTTCATAGCGGGAGGGCGAGGGGAGACCCAGTACTTC,CASSFIAGGRGETQYF
TRBJ2-2,-,-,TRBV5-4,TGTGCCAGCAGCTTGGATTCTTCGGGGGCCGGGGAGCTGTTTTTT,CASSLDSSGAGELFF
TRBJ2-2,TRBD2,few,TRBV5-4,TGTGCCAGCAGTAGCGGGAGATCCGGGGAGCTGTTTTTT,CASSSGRSGELFF
TRBJ2-3,TRBD2,few,TRBV25-1,TGTGCCAGCAGTGATGTGGGGCTGGCGGGAGCGGATACGCAGTATTTT,CASSDVGLAGADTQYF
TRBJ2-2,-,once,TRBV9,TGTGCCAGCACCACCCGGACGGGATCCTACACCGGGGAGCTGTTTTTT,CASTTRTGSYTGELFF
TRBJ2-1,TRBD2,-,TRBV11-3,TGTGCCAGCAGCTTAGATCAAGGGACTAGTGATGAGCAGTTCTTC,CASSLDQGTSDEQFF
TRBJ1-5,-,-,TRBV9,TGTGCCAGCAGCGTAGGAAGGGCCGGAGGGCCCCAGCATTTT,CASSVGRAGGPQHF
TRBJ1-1,-,-,TRBV15,TGTGCCACCAGCAGAGATAAGCACACTGAAGCTTTCTTT,CATSRDKHTEAFF
TRBJ2-2,TRBD2,few,TRBV5-1,TGCGCCAGCAGCTTGTTCCTAGCGGGGGGGGACACCGGGGAGCTGTTTTTT,CASSLFLAGGDTGELFF
TRBJ2-7,-,few,TRBV11-3,TGTGCCAGCAGCTCCCTAGAAGCGTACGAGCAGTACTTC,CASSSLEAYEQYF
TRBJ1-4,-,-,TRBV7-9,TGTGCCAGCAGCTCACGGGGGGGGAATGAAAAACTGTTTTTT,CASSSRGGNEKLFF
TRBJ2-7,TRBD2,few,TRBV12-5,TGTGCTAGTGCTCGAATAGCGGGAGGGTCCTACGAGCAGTACTTC,CASARIAGGSYEQYF
TRBJ2-7,TRBD2,few,TRBV6-5,TGTGCCAGCAGTTACCCCCTGACTAGCGGGAGCTACGAGCAGTACTTC,CASSYPLTSGSYEQYF
TRBJ2-5,-,-,TRBV5-1,TGCGCCAGCAGCGATCGAGGTAGTGAGGAGACCCAGTACTTC,CASSDRGSEETQYF
TRBJ2-1,-,-,TRBV4-1,TGCGCCAGCAGCCATCTCACAAGCCCGGGACTTGGGAATGAGCAGTTCTTC,CASSHLTSPGLGNEQFF
TRBJ2-5,TRBD2,-,TRBV7-2,TGTGCCAGCAGCTACCTAGCGGGAGGGCAAGAGACCCAGTACTTC,CASSYLAGGQETQYF
TRBJ2-7,-,-,TRBV29-1,TGCAGCGTGAAATCTCAGTACGAGCAGTACTTC,CSVKSQYEQYF
TRBJ1-1,-,many,TRBV28,TGTGCCAGCACCTCCGCGGGGCTTATTGGTTTACGCGACACTGAAGCTTTCTTT,CASTSAGLIGLRDTEAFF
TRBJ2-3,-,few,TRBV27,TGTGCCAGCAGTTGGGCGGGTACTCGCACAGATACGCAGTATTTT,CASSWAGTRTDTQYF
TRBJ2-1,TRBD1,few,TRBV5-5,TGTGCCAGCAGCTTGGAGGGACAGAAATACAATGAGCAGTTCTTC,CASSLEGQKYNEQFF
TRBJ2-7,TRBD2,few,TRBV27,TGTGCCAGCAGGTGGGACTACGGGGGCGAGCAGTACTTC,CASRWDYGGEQYF
TRBJ2-7,TRBD1,few,TRBV5-8,TGTGCCAGCAAATTAGAGGGGGCGGATGAGCAGTACTTC,CASKLEGADEQYF
TRBJ1-6,TRBD1,-,TRBV6-5,TGTGCCAGCAGAGCCCGGGACAGGAGCGCGGGGCCCCTCCACTTT,CASRARDRSAGPLHF
TRBJ2-1,-,-,TRBV2,TGTGCCAGCAGTGGGAGGTACAATGAGCAGTTCTTC,CASSGRYNEQFF
TRBJ1-5,-,-,TRBV2,TGTGCCAGCAGCGACAGATCCTATCAGCCCCAGCATTTT,CASSDRSYQPQHF
TRBJ2-1,TRBD2,-,TRBV19,TGTGCCAGCGCTAGCGGGAGCTCCTACAATGAGCAGTTCTTC,CASASGSSYNEQFF
TRBJ1-3,-,-,TRBV27,TGTGCCAGCAGTCCCGGGAACTCTGGAAACACCATATATTTT,CASSPGNSGNTIYF
TRBJ2-7,TRBD1,-,TRBV11-2,TGTGCCAGCAGCACCAGCCGGTGGGGACAGGGGGCCGACGAGCAGTACTTC,CASSTSRWGQGADEQYF
TRBJ2-3,-,few,TRBV9,TGTGCCAGCAGCCCTTACTCAGATACGCAGTATTTT,CASSPYSDTQYF
TRBJ2-7,-,-,TRBV4-2,TGTGCCAGCAGCCAGATACGGCAGGGCTCCTACGAGCAGTACTTC,CASSQIRQGSYEQYF
TRBJ2-1,-,-,TRBV7-2,TGTGCCAGCAGCTTCAATAGCAGACAGTTCTTC,CASSFNSRQFF
TRBJ2-5,-,-,TRBV27,TGTGCCAGCGGTTCGGCGGGGTTAGGGGGCGGAGAGACCCAGTACTTC,CASGSAGLGGGETQYF
TRBJ2-7,-,-,TRBV19,TGTGCCAGTAGTCCCCAGGGCGACGAGCAGTACTTC,CASSPQGDEQYF
TRBJ2-5,-,-,TRBV15,TGTGCCACCAGCTCTTCGGAGTACGAGACCCAGTACTTC,CATSSSEYETQYF
TRBJ1-3,-,few,TRBV9,TGTGCCAGCACCGCTGACTCATTCTCTGGAAACACCATATATTTT,CASTADSFSGNTIYF
TRBJ2-5,TRBD1,few,TRBV30,TGTGCCTGGAACAGGGACAGCCAAGAGACCCAGTACTTC,CAWNRDSQETQYF
TRBJ2-5,-,-,TRBV18,TGTGCCAGCTCACCCCTCGTCGACGCGGGGGAGACCCAGTACTTC,CASSPLVDAGETQYF
TRBJ1-3,-,few,TRBV9,TGTGCCAGCAGCGTAGGGAGCACCTCCTCTGGAAACACCATATATTTT,CASSVGSTSSGNTIYF
TRBJ2-2,-,few,TRBV30,TGTGCCTGGAGGGGGCGGGACCTTAACACCGGGGAGCTGTTTTTT,CAWRGRDLNTGELFF
TRBJ2-7,TRBD2,few,TRBV2,TGTGCCAGCAGTGAAGCGCCTTCCTCGTTTAAGACTAGCGGGAGCTCCTACGAGCAGTACTTC,CASSEAPSSFKTSGSSYEQYF
TRBJ2-3,-,-,TRBV6-4,TGTGCCAGCAGTGTAGATAGCGGAGGCACAGATACGCAGTATTTT,CASSVDSGGTDTQYF
TRBJ1-1,-,many,TRBV6-1,TGTGCCAGCAGTGAAGGGTGGCGGGGGAGTGAAGCTTTCTTT,CASSEGWRGSEAFF
TRBJ1-5,TRBD1,few,TRBV2,TGTGCCAGCAGTCCTCCGGGACAGGCCTCCTCGCATTTT,CASSPPGQASSHF